The sequence of this T cell receptor beta chain was determined in a study of cytomegalovirus exposure and HLA in healthy donors. Overall study findings and caveats: Sequencing probably produced one cluster of sequence variants that were highly shared.

This CDR3 comprises 15 residues. The germline gives CDR1 LNHDA, CDR2 SQIVND (reference sequence). Deletions cut 6 bases from V and 5 bases from J, with 19 bases between. 60 Vbeta and 13 Jbeta primers were used in PCR. Study processing details: In a later analysis, the count reached about 75 million unique TCR beta chains, with around 11 million shared. The data were produced by immunoSEQ multiplex PCR, yet TCRdb's version contains in-frame clones alone and is incomplete. V, J and clone size were drawn from that table, and D and trimming were deduced from the DNA. The table shows about 130,000 clones, with over 65% occurring only once. A word on this clone: The antigen is undetermined.

The chain combines TRBV19 with TRBJ1-1, with D possibly matching TRBD1 (6 bases). The sample consisted of PBMCs. The origin of this receptor is a man aged 18 to 30 in good health and CMV-seropositive. The CDR3 DNA reads as TGTGCCAGTAGACCGATAGGGGGGGCGGAAACTGAAGCTTTCTTT. This gives the protein CASRPIGGAETEAFF.